This T cell receptor (beta chain) was identified during a study of blood T cell repertoires in COVID-19. Measured with immunoSEQ multiplex PCR; TCRdb has only the in-frame clones, and not every one. The sample lists about 300,000 clones; about 85% were seen once. Symptom resolution, clearance, or two negative PCRs marked donors in Cohort 3 as recovered. Germline V lookup: CDR1 SGHNT, CDR2 YENEEA. Deletions cut 4 bases from V and 0 bases from J, with 9 bases between. The CDR3 contains 15 residues. Sequencing was performed on PBMCs or T cells enriched from blood (not recorded which). This TCR derives from a woman under 40 who had recovered from COVID-19. The V call is TRBV11-3, the J call TRBJ2-2; possibly TRBD2 for D (6 bases). The CDR3 nucleotides are TGTGCCAGCAGCTATAGCGGCTCGAACACCGGGGAGCTGTTTTTT. Amino acids: CASSYSGSNTGELFF.